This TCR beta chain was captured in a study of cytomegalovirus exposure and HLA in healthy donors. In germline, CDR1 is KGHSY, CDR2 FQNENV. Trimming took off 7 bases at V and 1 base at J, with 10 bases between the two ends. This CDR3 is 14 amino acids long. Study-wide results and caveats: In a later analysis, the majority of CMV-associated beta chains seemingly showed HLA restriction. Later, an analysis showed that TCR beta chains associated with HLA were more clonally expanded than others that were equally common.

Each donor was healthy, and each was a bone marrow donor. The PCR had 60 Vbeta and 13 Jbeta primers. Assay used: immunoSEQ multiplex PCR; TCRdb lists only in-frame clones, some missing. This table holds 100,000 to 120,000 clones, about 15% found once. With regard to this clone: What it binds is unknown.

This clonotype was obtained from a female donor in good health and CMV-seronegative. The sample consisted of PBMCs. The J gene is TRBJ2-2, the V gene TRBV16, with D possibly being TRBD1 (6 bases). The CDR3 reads CASKPGQNTGELFF. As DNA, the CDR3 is TGTGCCAGCAAACCGGGACAGAACACCGGGGAGCTGTTTTTT.